The source of this T cell receptor beta chain is a study of T-cell memory formation after mild COVID-19. Researchers used 5'RACE with constant-segment primers to make TCR alpha and TCR beta cDNA libraries that carry sample barcodes and UMIs. TCRdb re-called the 5' RACE reads through MiXCR, storing one row per CDR3 protein. The table shows some 160,000 distinct CDR3 sequences, with roughly 28% occurring only once. Study results and limitations: CD4+ contracting clones were found mainly in CM and EM, and CD8+ ones in EMRA.

Concerning this clonotype itself: Its specificity is not known.

The sequence was obtained from an adult woman who had mild COVID-19 (a few samples of this study predate the infection). Cell type and time point are not known. Sequencing used PBMCs or a T cell subset sorted from them (not recorded which).

CDR3 sequence: CAWSVGARGRQPQHF. The CDR3 DNA follows: TGTGCCTGGAGTGTAGGGGCACGGGGAAGACAGCCCCAGCATTTT. This chain joins TRBV30 and TRBJ1-5, with D maybe TRBD1 (5 bases). V dropped 0 bases and J dropped 7 bases, with 16 bases sitting between them. Per the germline V gene, CDR1 is GTSNPN and CDR2 is SVGIG (reference sequence). The CDR3 extends over 15 amino acids.